This T cell receptor beta chain was identified in a study of Ad26.COV2.S vaccination and SARS-CoV-2 variants. Overall study: The trial was COV1001 and the donor's arm was Ad26.COV2.S. Each vaccinee took Ad26.COV2.S intramuscularly, once or twice 56 days apart. Study outcomes and limitations: Responses of T cells in total may have been underestimated by the TCR breadth and depth analyses.

The V and J ends lost 2 bases and 7 bases respectively, with 12 bases between them. The CDR3 loop spans 13 amino acids. As regards this clone: What it recognizes is unknown.

The treatment was: some 20 received Ad26.COV2.S at low or high dose, single or two shots; a few received placebo; per-sample allocation not given. At day 63 after the first vaccine or placebo injection, samples were drawn. Repertoires were generated with immunoSEQ multiplex PCR, while TCRdb's copy carries only in-frame clones and drops some. The sample lists around 300,000 clones, about nine tenths seen once, with approximately 5.9% in the top ten. This clonotype was sampled from a person aged 18-65 years who received the Ad26.COV2.S COVID-19 vaccine or a placebo. The chain couples TRBV12-3 or TRBV12-4 to TRBJ2-7, with D perhaps assigned TRBD1 or TRBD2 (6 bases each). Sequenced here: peripheral blood, sampled in a trial of Ad26.COV2.S vaccine versus placebo. The CDR3 is CASSLLQGGEQYF. CDR3 DNA: TGTGCCAGCAGTTTACTACAGGGAGGTGAGCAGTACTTC.